This note documents a single TCR beta chain sequence. Germline CDR1 and CDR2: MDHEN and SYDVKM. The CDR3 is 13 amino acids. The V end lost 7 bases, the J end lost 0 bases, and 7 bases lay between the germline ends. These data come from a study of T cell responses to AZD1222 COVID-19 vaccine. Looking at the study overall: Some second doses came at about 4 weeks and others at about 12 weeks; these were pooled.

Profiled with immunoSEQ multiplex PCR; TCRdb holds only in-frame clones, not every one. Of 100,000 to 130,000 clones detected, about 89% appear once; the ten largest clones hold approximately 7%. This chain uses TRBV28 with TRBJ1-5; a weak D match, TRBD1 (6 bases). This clonotype originated in an adult in good health. The specimen comprised peripheral blood, sampled on day 0 of AZD1222 vaccination. In DNA, the CDR3 is TGTGCCAGCAAGGGGGATAGCAATCAGCCCCAGCATTTT. Its translation is CASKGDSNQPQHF.